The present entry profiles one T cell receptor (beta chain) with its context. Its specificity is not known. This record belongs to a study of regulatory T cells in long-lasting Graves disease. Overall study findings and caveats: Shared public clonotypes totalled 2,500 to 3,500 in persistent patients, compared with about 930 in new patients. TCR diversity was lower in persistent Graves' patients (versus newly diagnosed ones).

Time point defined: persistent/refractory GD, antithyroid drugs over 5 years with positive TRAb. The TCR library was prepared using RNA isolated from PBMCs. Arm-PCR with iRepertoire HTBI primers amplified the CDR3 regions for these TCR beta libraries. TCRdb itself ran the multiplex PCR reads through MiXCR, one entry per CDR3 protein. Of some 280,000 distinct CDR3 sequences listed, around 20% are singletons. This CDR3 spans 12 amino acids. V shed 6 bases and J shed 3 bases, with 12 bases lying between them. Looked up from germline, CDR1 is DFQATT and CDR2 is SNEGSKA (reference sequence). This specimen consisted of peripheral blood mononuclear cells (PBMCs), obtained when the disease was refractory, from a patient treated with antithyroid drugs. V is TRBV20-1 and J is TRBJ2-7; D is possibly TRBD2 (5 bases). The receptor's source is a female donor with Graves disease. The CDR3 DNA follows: TGCAGTGCCCGGGTTGAGGGCTACGAGCAGTACTTC. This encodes CSARVEGYEQYF.